This TCR beta chain was recovered during a study of cytomegalovirus exposure and HLA in healthy donors. Findings of the study overall: Some V segments, including TRBV6-2 and TRBV6-3, were excluded as indistinguishable. As a later analysis showed, a missense DCLRE1C variant was linked to trimming of TCR beta V- and J-genes. A few chains linked to CMV were shown in vitro to be specific for CMV antigens.

Germline CDR1 MDHEN, CDR2 SYDVKM. The CDR3 is 15 residues long. Turning to this clone: Its antigen is currently unknown.

Participants comprised healthy donors of bone marrow. The study ran its PCR with 60 Vbeta and 13 Jbeta primers. Assay used: immunoSEQ multiplex PCR; TCRdb lists only in-frame clones, some missing. This sample carries about 77,000 clones, around three quarters of them seen once, and the ten largest clones take about 3.5%. The origin of this receptor is a man aged 35 to 55 in good health and CMV-seronegative. The sample was PBMCs. The chain is built from TRBV28 and TRBJ2-5, with TRBD1 identical over 9 bases. The end of the DNA aligns better with TRBJ2-7, so the J call may be wrong. In DNA form, the CDR3 reads TGTGCCAGTAGGACACAGGGGGCTGGGTGGAACGAGCAGTACTTC. It is translated as CASRTQGAGWNEQYF.